This entry describes one TCR beta chain. CDR1 and CDR2 (germline): GTSNPN, SVGIG (reference sequence). J gave up 2 bases and V 0 bases, and 3 bases lay outside the gene matches. The CDR3 spans 14 residues. This entry comes from a study of T cell responses to AZD1222 COVID-19 vaccine. The repertoire was sequenced with immunoSEQ multiplex PCR; TCRdb's copy has only in-frame clones and lacks some. This sample has about 150,000 clones, with around 90% found just once. The sequence was collected from an adult in good health. The sequencing here drew on peripheral blood, taken on day 0 of AZD1222 vaccination. V and J are TRBV30 and TRBJ2-7; 8 bases fit TRBD2. As DNA, the CDR3 is TGTGCCTGGAGTGTAACTAGCGGACCCTACGAGCAGTACTTC. The encoded protein is CAWSVTSGPYEQYF.